Sequencing of this T cell receptor beta chain was carried out in a study of blood T cell repertoires in COVID-19. Clones were sequenced by immunoSEQ multiplex PCR, and TCRdb holds only the in-frame ones, with some missing. The profile shows nearly 200,000 clones, 89% of them singletons. V lost 0 bases and J lost 4; bases outside the gene matches: 2. Germline values: CDR1 SGDLS, CDR2 YYNGEE. The CDR3 contains 15 residues. The source of this sequence is a woman between 18 and 30 years old who had recovered from COVID-19. The sample taken for sequencing was PBMCs or T cells enriched from blood (not recorded which). V usage is TRBV9 and J usage is TRBJ2-2; the match to TRBD1 covers 8 bases. The CDR3: CASSVEGTGTGELFF. In nucleotides, the CDR3 is TGTGCCAGCAGCGTAGAAGGGACAGGCACCGGGGAGCTGTTTTTT. The whole variable domain, filled in from reference TRBV9 and TRBJ2-2, reads DSGVTQTPKHLITATGQRVTLRCSPRSGDLSVYWYQQSLDQGLQFLIQYYNGEERAKGNILERFSAQQFPDLHSELNLSSLELGDSALYFCASSVEGTGTGELFFGEGSRLTVL.